These 18 T cell receptor beta chains came from one sample sequenced in a study of shared clonotypes between healthy human individuals. Here immunoSEQ multiplex PCR was the method, and the copy in TCRdb shows in-frame clones only, minus some. The sample records roughly 680,000 clones, 55% to 75% being singletons. The sequenced sample consisted of memory CD4+ T cells sorted from blood. Subset given: CD45RA-negative fraction. These receptors were obtained from a woman aged 30 to 39 in good health.

V and J are TRBV27 and TRBJ2-7, with TRBD1 matching over 12 bases. CDR1 and CDR2 (germline): MNHEY, SMNVEV (reference sequence). V lost 3 bases to trimming and J lost 3 bases; unmatched junction nucleotides: 6. The CDR3 has 16 amino acids. The CDR3 DNA reads TGTGCCAGCAGTTTTTTCCGGGACAGGGGGCTCTACGAGCAGTACTTC. This gives the protein CASSFFRDRGLYEQYF.

The DNA of the CDR3 is TGTGCCAGCAGTGCCCAGGGGGCGGGAGCACTAAATGAGCAGTTCTTC. Translated: CASSAQGAGALNEQFF. The chain uses TRBV2 and TRBJ2-1, with a weak D call TRBD1 (8 bases). Germline loops: CDR1 SNHLY, CDR2 FYNNEI. The CDR3 has 16 amino acids. The V gene lost 4 bases and the J gene lost 7 bases, with 20 bases spanning the gap.

This clone was found a few times. CDR3 DNA: TGCAGCGTTGTCGGGGAGTATGGCTACACCTTC. This codes for CSVVGEYGYTF. V usage is TRBV29-1 and J usage is TRBJ1-2; D is undetermined. Trimming took 4 bases from V and 5 from J, leaving 8 bases between them. CDR3 size: 11 residues. Germline V gene sequence: CDR1 SQVTM, CDR2 ANQGSEA.

The chain joins TRBV27 to TRBJ2-7; 12 bases line up with TRBD2. Germline CDR1 and CDR2: MNHEY and SMNVEV (reference sequence). The CDR3 extends over 15 amino acids. V shed 5 bases, J shed 3 bases, and the junction held 5 bases outside the gene matches. The CDR3 spells CASSPRTSGNYEQYF. DNA for the CDR3: TGTGCCAGCAGTCCACGGACTAGCGGGAACTACGAGCAGTACTTC.

This chain connects TRBV6-1 to TRBJ1-1; unclear D gene. The germline CDR1 and CDR2 sequences are MNHNS and SASEGT. CDR3 length equals 12 residues. Deletions cut 5 bases from V and 3 bases from J, with 7 bases between. Here the CDR3 DNA reads TGTGCCAGCAGTCGACGGGACACTGAAGCTTTCTTT. Translation gives CASSRRDTEAFF.

J is TRBJ1-5 and V is TRBV6-1; tentatively, D is TRBD1 (6 bases). V was clipped by 4 bases and J by 4 bases, with 11 bases between them. The CDR3 is 14 residues long. CDR1 is MNHNS, CDR2 SASEGT, per germline. For the CDR3, the DNA is TGTGCCAGCAGTGTAGGACAGTATAATCAGCCCCAGCATTTT. As protein: CASSVGQYNQPQHF.

CDR3 nucleotides: TGCAGCGTCCCCGGGCAGGGGGTCTACGAGCAGTACTTC. As protein: CSVPGQGVYEQYF. The chain carries TRBV29-1 and TRBJ2-5, with TRBD1 matching over 7 bases. With the DNA end fitting TRBJ2-7 better, the J assignment may be wrong. From germline, CDR1 is SQVTM and CDR2 ANQGSEA. There are 13 residues in the CDR3.

The chain couples TRBV11-2 to TRBJ2-5, with D perhaps assigned TRBD1 or TRBD2 (5 bases each). Trimming removed 2 bases from V and 5 bases from J, with 21 bases in between. The length of the CDR3 is 17 residues. CDR1 is SGHAT, CDR2 FQNNGV, per germline. CDR3 in DNA: TGTGCCAGCAGCTTAAGGTTACGGGGCGGTTTGATGGAGACCCAGTACTTC. Protein: CASSLRLRGGLMETQYF.

The rearrangement uses TRBV2 and TRBJ2-5; no firm D call. Trimming cost V 1 base and J 10 bases, with 10 bases left between them. Germline V lookup: CDR1 SNHLY, CDR2 FYNNEI. This CDR3 has 12 residues. This CDR3 is CASSEEGSSQYF. DNA for the CDR3: TGTGCCAGCAGTGAAGAAGGGTCGAGCCAGTACTTC.

The genes are TRBV19 and TRBJ1-5; no definite D call. The germline V gene has CDR1 LNHDA and CDR2 SQIVND (reference sequence). Between the trimmed V and J ends, which lost 9 bases and 0 bases, there was a span of 12 bases. The CDR3 runs to 14 residues. CDR3 protein: CASSLPYSNQPQHF. The DNA of the CDR3 is TGTGCCAGCTCCCTACCCTATAGCAATCAGCCCCAGCATTTT.

V usage is TRBV2 and J usage is TRBJ1-5; possible D gene TRBD1, 6 bases. The CDR3 extends over 16 amino acids. Trimming shortened V by 3 bases and J by 2 bases, and 14 bases separated the two germline ends. The germline V gene encodes CDR1 SNHLY and CDR2 FYNNEI. The chain's CDR3 is CASSDLGGAGNQPQHF. CDR3 nucleotide sequence: TGTGCCAGCAGTGATCTGGGGGGCGCGGGCAATCAGCCCCAGCATTTT.

Here the CDR3 reads CASSLVTGVNTEAFF. The CDR3 region has the DNA TGTGCCAGCAGCTTGGTTACAGGGGTGAACACTGAAGCTTTCTTT. The chain joins TRBV5-6 to TRBJ1-1; TRBD1 aligns across 7 bases. The CDR3 runs to 15 residues. The germline CDR1 and CDR2 sequences are SGHDT and YYEEEE. Unmatched junction bases numbered 2, after V lost 0 bases and J lost 0 bases.

The chain is built from TRBV23-1 and TRBJ1-2; D is ambiguous. TRBV23-1 belongs to the ORF category, with a function that is uncertain. The germline V and J ends were trimmed by 0 bases and 6 bases, with 5 bases remaining between them. The CDR3 length is 12 residues. Here the CDR3 reads CASSQSIDGYTF. In nucleotides, the CDR3 is TGCGCCAGCAGTCAATCGATAGATGGCTACACCTTC.

The chain employs TRBV5-6 and TRBJ1-2; D remains ambiguous. The CDR3 is 14 residues long. In germline, CDR1 is SGHDT, CDR2 YYEEEE. Deletions cut 2 bases from V and 4 bases from J, with 12 bases between. The CDR3 is CASSFGVSGYGYTF. CDR3 nucleotide sequence: TGTGCCAGCAGCTTCGGGGTATCGGGCTATGGCTACACCTTC.

This chain links TRBV5-1 with TRBJ2-5; 11 nucleotides agree with TRBD2. The J call may not be correct, given that the DNA end is closer to TRBJ2-7. CDR3 length: 15 amino acids. The V gene's germline CDR1 is SGHRS and CDR2 YFSETQ. The CDR3 bases are TGCGCCAGCAGCATTGGGACTAGCGGACCTTACGAGCAGTACTTC. Translating it yields CASSIGTSGPYEQYF.

The chain has TRBV14 and TRBJ2-2, with unresolved D. CDR1 is SGHDN, CDR2 FVKESK, per germline. Trimming took off 1 base at V and 6 bases at J, with 6 bases between the two ends. CDR3 size: 13 residues. In DNA form, the CDR3 reads TGTGCCAGCAGCCAAGCTAGACCCGGGGAGCTGTTTTTT. Encoded protein: CASSQARPGELFF.

The genes are TRBV18 and TRBJ1-5, with TRBD1 as a possible D gene (6 bases). V lost 3 bases, J lost 2 bases, and 26 bases lay in between. CDR1 and CDR2 (germline): KGHSH, LQKENI. The CDR3 is made up of 20 amino acids. The CDR3 spells CASSPSLASPGASGNQPQHF. The CDR3 DNA follows: TGTGCCAGCTCACCCTCTTTGGCCAGTCCGGGGGCTTCTGGCAATCAGCCCCAGCATTTT.

The genes are TRBV30 and TRBJ2-2; no clear D gene. Per the germline V gene, CDR1 is GTSNPN and CDR2 is SVGIG (reference sequence). The CDR3 loop spans 13 amino acids. Trimming cost V 4 bases and J 1 base, with 7 bases left between them. The DNA of the CDR3 is TGTGCCTGGATCAGTCAGAACACCGGGGAGCTGTTTTTT. Translated: CAWISQNTGELFF.